What follows is one T cell receptor (beta chain) and its context. Its target is not known. Per donor, one heparinised blood draw averaged about 110 mL. Isolated RNA was reverse transcribed in full, so expressed TCRB transcripts were sequenced. The average output of naive, central memory and regulatory T cell samples was several million reads. Profiled with immunoSEQ multiplex PCR; TCRdb holds only in-frame clones, not every one. The data contain about 360,000 clones, roughly an eighth of them singletons. These data come from a study of beta chain features in type 1 diabetes. Regarding the study as a whole: Shorter TCRB CDR3s, moderately but significantly so, marked every one of the four CD4+ subsets in Type 1 diabetes patients. Naive, central memory and Treg TCRB repertoires seemed to resemble each other more closely in patients than they did in healthy donors.

Input material: naive CD4+ T cells from blood. This clonotype originated in a woman between 18 and 29 years old with type 1 diabetes.

The DNA for the CDR3 is TGTGCCAGCAGCTCCGACAGGGCGAGCAATCAGCCCCAGCATTTT. It is translated as CASSSDRASNQPQHF. The chain links TRBV6-6 to TRBJ1-5, with 7 bases lining up with TRBD1. The CDR3 contains 15 residues. J gave up 1 base and V 6 bases, and 6 bases lay outside the gene matches. Germline V gene lookup returns CDR1 MNHNY and CDR2 SVGAGI (reference sequence).